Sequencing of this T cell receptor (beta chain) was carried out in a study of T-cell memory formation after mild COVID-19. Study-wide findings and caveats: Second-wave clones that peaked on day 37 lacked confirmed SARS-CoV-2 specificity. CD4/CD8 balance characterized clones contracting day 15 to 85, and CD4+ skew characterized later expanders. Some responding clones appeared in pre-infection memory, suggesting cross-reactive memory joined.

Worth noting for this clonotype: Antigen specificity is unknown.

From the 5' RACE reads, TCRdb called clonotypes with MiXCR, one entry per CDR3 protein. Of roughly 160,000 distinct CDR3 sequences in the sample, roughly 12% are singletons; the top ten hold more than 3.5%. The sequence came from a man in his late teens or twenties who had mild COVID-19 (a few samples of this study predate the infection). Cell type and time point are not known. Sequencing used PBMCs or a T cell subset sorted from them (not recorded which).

This chain's CDR3 is CASSPDRGQAEKLFF. CDR3 DNA sequence: TGTGCCAGCAGCCCCGACAGGGGGCAGGCTGAAAAACTGTTTTTT. The chain combines TRBV14 with TRBJ1-4; 10 bases are a match to TRBD1. Germline values: CDR1 SGHDN, CDR2 FVKESK. This CDR3 is built from 15 residues. Trimming removed 4 bases from V and 7 bases from J; junction bases left unmatched: 6.